This TCR beta chain was obtained from a study of shared clonotypes between healthy human individuals. Germline V CDR1 and CDR2: SGHRS, YFSETQ. The V gene lost 4 bases and the J gene lost 4 bases, with 17 bases spanning the gap. This CDR3 region has 15 residues. Concerning this clone: The antigen remains unidentified.

Findings of the study overall: Relative to their counterparts shared across all four donors, non-shared clonotypes exhibited diminished generation probabilities.

Assay execution proceeded at the deep level. Assay: immunoSEQ multiplex PCR; the TCRdb copy retains only in-frame clones and omits some. The top ten clones hold 0.35% to 0.45% of a sample with millions of clones, approximately 93% of them seen once. The sample comprised naive CD4+ T cells from PBMCs. Documented subset: CD45RA+ positively selected. The receptor was derived from a man aged 18 to 29 in good health. Some clones in this sample may be carry-over from other donors' samples. The gene calls are TRBV5-1 and TRBJ1-1, with D perhaps TRBD1 (6 bases). The CDR3 spells CASSGLRKGGTEAFF. Here the CDR3 DNA reads TGCGCCAGCAGCGGGTTGCGTAAGGGGGGCACTGAAGCTTTCTTT. The complete variable domain, with remaining parts taken from reference TRBV5-1 and TRBJ1-1, reads KAGVTQTPRYLIKTRGQQVTLSCSPISGHRSVSWYQQTPGQGLQFLFEYFSETQRNKGNFPGRFSGRQFSNSRSEMNVSTLELGDSALYLCASSGLRKGGTEAFFGQGTRLTVV.